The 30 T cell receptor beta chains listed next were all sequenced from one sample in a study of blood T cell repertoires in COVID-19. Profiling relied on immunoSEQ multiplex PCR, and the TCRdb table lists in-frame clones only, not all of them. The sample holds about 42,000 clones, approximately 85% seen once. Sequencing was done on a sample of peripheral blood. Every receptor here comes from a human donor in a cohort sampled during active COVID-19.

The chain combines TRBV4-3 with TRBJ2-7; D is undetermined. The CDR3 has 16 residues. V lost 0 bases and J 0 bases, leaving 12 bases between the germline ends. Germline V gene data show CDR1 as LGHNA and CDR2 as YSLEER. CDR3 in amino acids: CASSQDRSASSYEQYF. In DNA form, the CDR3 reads TGCGCCAGCAGCCAAGATCGGAGCGCTAGCTCCTACGAGCAGTACTTC.

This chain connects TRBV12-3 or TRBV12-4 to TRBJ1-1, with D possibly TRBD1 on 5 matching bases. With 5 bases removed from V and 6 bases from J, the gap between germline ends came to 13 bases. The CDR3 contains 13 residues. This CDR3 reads CASSLQGRAEAFF. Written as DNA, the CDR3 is TGTGCCAGCAGTCTGCAGGGTCGAGCTGAAGCTTTCTTT.

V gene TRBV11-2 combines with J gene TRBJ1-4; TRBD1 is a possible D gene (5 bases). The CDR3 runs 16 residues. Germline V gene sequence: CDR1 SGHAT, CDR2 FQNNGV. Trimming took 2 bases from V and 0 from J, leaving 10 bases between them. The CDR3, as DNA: TGTGCCAGCAGCTTACAGTGGGGCACAACTAATGAAAAACTGTTTTTT. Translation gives CASSLQWGTTNEKLFF.

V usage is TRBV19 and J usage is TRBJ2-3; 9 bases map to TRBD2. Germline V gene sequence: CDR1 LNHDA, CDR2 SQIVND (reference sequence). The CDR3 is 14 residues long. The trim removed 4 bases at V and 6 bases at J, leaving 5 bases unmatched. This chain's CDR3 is CASSTSGGLDTQYF. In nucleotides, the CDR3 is TGTGCCAGTAGTACGAGCGGGGGGTTGGATACGCAGTATTTT.

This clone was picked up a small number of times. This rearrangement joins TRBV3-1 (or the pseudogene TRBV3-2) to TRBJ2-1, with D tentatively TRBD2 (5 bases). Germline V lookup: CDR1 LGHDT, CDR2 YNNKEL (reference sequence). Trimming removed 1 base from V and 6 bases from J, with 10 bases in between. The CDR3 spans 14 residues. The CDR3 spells CASSQGRGSNEQFF. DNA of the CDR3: TGTGCCAGCAGCCAAGGACGGGGAAGCAATGAGCAGTTCTTC.

CDR3: CSVEGLAGGRETQYF. CDR3 bases: TGCAGCGTTGAGGGCCTAGCGGGGGGAAGAGAGACCCAGTACTTC. The V gene is TRBV29-1, the J gene TRBJ2-5; 11 bases line up with TRBD2. Germline V gene lookup returns CDR1 SQVTM and CDR2 ANQGSEA. After removal of 3 bases from V and 4 bases from J, the junction contained 7 bases not matched to a gene. The length of the CDR3 is 15 residues.

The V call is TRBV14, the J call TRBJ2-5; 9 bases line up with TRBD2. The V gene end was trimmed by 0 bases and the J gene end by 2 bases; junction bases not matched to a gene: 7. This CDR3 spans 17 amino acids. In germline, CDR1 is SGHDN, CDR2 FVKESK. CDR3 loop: CASSQDRRTSEQETQYF. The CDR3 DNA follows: TGTGCCAGCAGCCAAGATCGAAGGACTAGCGAACAAGAGACCCAGTACTTC.

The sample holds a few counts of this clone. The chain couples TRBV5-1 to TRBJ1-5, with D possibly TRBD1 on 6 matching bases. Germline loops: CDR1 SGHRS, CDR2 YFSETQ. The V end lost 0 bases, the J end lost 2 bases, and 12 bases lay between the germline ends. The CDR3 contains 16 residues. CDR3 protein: CASSLEGHPGNQPQHF. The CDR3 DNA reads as TGCGCCAGCAGCTTGGAGGGACACCCTGGCAATCAGCCCCAGCATTTT.

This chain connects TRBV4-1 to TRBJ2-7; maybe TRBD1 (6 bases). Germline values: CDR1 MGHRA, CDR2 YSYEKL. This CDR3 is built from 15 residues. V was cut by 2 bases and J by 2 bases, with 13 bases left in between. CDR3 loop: CASSQLTGPPYEQYF. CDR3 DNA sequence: TGCGCCAGCAGCCAACTGACAGGTCCCCCCTACGAGCAGTACTTC.

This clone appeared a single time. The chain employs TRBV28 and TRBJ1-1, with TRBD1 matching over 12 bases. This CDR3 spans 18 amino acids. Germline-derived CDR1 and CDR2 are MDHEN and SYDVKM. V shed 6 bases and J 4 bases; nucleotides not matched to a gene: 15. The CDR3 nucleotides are TGTGCCAGCAGACCCCCTCCCGGGACAGGGGGCGCGGGCACTGAAGCTTTCTTT. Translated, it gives CASRPPPGTGGAGTEAFF.

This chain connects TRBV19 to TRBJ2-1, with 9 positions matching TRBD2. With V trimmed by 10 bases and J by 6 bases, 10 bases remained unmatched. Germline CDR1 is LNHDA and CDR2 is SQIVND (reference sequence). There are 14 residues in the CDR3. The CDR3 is CATGRRGGGNEQFF. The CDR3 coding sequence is TGTGCCACCGGGAGGCGGGGGGGCGGCAATGAGCAGTTCTTC.

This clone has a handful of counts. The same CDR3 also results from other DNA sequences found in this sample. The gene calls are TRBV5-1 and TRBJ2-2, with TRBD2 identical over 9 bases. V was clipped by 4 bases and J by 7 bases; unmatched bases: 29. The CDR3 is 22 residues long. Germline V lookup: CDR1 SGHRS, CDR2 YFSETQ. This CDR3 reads CASSARFVRRGGHRKGGGELFF. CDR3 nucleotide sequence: TGCGCCAGCAGCGCACGATTTGTTAGGCGGGGGGGCCACCGAAAGGGTGGCGGGGAGCTGTTTTTT.

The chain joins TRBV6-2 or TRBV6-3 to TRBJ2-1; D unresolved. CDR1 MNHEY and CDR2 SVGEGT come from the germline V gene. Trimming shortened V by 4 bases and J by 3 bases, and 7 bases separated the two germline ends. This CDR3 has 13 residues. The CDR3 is CASSLYSYNEQFF. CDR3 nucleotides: TGTGCCAGCAGTTTATATAGCTACAATGAGCAGTTCTTC.

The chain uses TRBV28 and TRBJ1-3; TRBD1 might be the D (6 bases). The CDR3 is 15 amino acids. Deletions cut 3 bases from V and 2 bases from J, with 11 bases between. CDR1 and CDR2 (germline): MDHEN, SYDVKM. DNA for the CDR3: TGTGCCAGCAGTTTTCCCGACAGGCCTGGAAACACCATATATTTT. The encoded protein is CASSFPDRPGNTIYF.

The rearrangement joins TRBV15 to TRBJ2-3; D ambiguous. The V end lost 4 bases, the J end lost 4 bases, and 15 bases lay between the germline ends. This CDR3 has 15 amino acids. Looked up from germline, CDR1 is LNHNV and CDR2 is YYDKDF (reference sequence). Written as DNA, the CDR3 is TGTGCCACCAGCAAAGTGACTGGTGGAGCAGATACGCAGTATTTT. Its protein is CATSKVTGGADTQYF. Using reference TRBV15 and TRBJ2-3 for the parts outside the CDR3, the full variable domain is DAMVIQNPRYQVTQFGKPVTLSCSQTLNHNVMYWYQQKSSQAPKLLFHYYDKDFNNEADTPDNFQSRRPNTSFCFLDIRSPGLGDTAMYLCATSKVTGGADTQYFGPGTRLTVL.

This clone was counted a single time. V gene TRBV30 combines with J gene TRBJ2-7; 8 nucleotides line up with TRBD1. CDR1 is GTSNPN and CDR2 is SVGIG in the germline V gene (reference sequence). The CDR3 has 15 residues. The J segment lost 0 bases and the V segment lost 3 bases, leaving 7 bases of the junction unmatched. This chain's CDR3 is CAWRAFGQGSYEQYF. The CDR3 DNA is TGTGCCTGGAGGGCCTTTGGACAGGGCTCCTACGAGCAGTACTTC.

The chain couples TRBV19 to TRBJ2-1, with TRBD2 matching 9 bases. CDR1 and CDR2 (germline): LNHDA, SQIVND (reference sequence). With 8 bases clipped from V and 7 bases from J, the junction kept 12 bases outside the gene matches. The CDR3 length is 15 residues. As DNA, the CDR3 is TGTGCCAGTCTTGGAGGCGGCGGGGGGGAAAATGAGCAGTTCTTC. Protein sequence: CASLGGGGGENEQFF.

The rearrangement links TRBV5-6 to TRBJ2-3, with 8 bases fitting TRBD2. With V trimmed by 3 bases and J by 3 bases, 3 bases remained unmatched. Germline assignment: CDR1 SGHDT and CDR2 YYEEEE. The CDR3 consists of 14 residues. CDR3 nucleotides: TGTGCCAGCAGCTACGGCGGGGGGACAGATACGCAGTATTTT. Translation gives CASSYGGGTDTQYF.

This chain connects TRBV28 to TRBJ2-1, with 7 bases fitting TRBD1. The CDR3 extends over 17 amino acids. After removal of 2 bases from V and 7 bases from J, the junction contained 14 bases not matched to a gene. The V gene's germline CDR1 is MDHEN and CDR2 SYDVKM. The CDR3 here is CASSLGGDRVGDNEQFF. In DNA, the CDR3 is TGTGCCAGCAGTTTAGGGGGCGACAGGGTAGGGGATAATGAGCAGTTCTTC.

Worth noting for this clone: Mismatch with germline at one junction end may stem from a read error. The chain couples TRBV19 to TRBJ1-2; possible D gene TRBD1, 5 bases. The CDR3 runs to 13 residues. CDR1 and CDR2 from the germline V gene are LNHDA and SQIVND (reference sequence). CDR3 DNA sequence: TGTGCCAGTAGTATAGATGGGGCCTATGGCCACACCTTC. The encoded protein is CASSIDGAYGHTF.

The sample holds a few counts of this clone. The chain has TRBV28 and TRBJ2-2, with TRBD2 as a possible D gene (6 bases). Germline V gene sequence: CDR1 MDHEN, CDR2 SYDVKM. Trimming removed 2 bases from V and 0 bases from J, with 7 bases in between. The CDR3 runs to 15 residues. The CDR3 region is CASSLGGTNTGELFF. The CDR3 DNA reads TGTGCCAGCAGTTTAGGGGGGACGAACACCGGGGAGCTGTTTTTT.

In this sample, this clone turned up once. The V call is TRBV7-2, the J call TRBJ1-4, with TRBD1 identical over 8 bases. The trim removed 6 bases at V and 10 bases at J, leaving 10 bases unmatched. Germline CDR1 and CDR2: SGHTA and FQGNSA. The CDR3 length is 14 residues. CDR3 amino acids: CASSDRGRGGKLFF. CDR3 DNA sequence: TGTGCCAGCAGTGACAGGGGAAGGGGGGGAAAACTGTTTTTT.

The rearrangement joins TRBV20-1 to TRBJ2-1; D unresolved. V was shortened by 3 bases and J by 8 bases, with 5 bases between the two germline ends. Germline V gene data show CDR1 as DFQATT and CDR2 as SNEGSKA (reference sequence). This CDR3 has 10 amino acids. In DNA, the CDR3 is TGCAGTGCTAGGAAGCATGAGCAGTTCTTC. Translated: CSARKHEQFF.

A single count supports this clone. The CDR3 is CSASRSENYGYTF. DNA for the CDR3: TGCAGTGCTAGTCGGAGCGAAAACTATGGCTACACCTTC. The J gene is TRBJ1-2, the V gene TRBV20-1; D is ambiguous. V was cut by 3 bases and J by 2 bases, with 10 bases left in between. Germline V gives CDR1 DFQATT, CDR2 SNEGSKA (reference sequence). This CDR3 comprises 13 residues.

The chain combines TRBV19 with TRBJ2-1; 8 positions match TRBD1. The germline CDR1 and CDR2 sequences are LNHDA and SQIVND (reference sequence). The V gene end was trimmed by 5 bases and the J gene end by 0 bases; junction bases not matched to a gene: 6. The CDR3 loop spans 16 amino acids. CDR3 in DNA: TGTGCCAGTAGTGATCCGGGACAGGTCTCCTACAATGAGCAGTTCTTC. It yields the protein CASSDPGQVSYNEQFF.

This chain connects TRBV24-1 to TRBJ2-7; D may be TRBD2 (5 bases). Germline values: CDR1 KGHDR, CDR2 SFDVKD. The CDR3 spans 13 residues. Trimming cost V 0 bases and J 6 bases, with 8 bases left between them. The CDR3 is CATSDLEGSEQYF. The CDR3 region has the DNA TGTGCCACCAGTGATTTGGAAGGGAGCGAGCAGTACTTC.

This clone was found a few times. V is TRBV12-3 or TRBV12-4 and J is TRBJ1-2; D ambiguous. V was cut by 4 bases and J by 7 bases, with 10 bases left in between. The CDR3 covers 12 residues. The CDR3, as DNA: TGTGCCAGCAGTTCCCTGACTGGTGGCTACACCTTC. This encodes CASSSLTGGYTF.

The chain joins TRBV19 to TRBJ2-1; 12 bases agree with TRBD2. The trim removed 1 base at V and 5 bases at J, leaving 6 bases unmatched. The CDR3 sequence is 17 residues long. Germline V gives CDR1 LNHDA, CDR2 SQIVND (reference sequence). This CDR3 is CASSIGLAGALHNEQFF. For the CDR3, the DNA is TGTGCCAGTAGTATAGGACTAGCGGGGGCCCTCCACAATGAGCAGTTCTTC.

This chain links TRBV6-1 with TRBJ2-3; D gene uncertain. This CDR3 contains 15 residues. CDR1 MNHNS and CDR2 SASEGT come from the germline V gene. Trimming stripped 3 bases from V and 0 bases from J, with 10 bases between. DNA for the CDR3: TGTGCCAGCAGTGAGACTTCCGCTAGCACAGATACGCAGTATTTT. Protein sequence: CASSETSASTDTQYF.

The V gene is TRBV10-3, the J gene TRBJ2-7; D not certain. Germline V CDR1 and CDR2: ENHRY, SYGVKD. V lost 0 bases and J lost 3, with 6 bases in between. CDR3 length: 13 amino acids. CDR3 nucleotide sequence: TGTGCCATCAGTGAGTCGCGGAACTACGAGCAGTACTTC. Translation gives CAISESRNYEQYF.